This T cell receptor beta chain derives from a study of graft-versus-host responses after intestinal transplantation. Turning to the study itself: As for transplant type, recipients had multivisceral, liver-intestinal, or isolated intestinal grafts.

Comments on this clone: Its antigen remains unknown.

Clones were read by immunoSEQ multiplex PCR, and TCRdb kept only the in-frame ones, dropping some. The table shows under 100,000 clones, with roughly four fifths occurring only once. The sequence derives from a human donor who received an intestinal transplant. The starting material was unstimulated CD4+ T cells sorted from spleen or lymph node cells, obtained before intestinal transplant.

CDR3 in DNA: TGTGCCAGCAGTTCCAGCGGGGGGGGGCCAGAGACCCAGTACTTC. It translates to CASSSSGGGPETQYF. This chain joins TRBV28 and TRBJ2-5; 10 bases align to TRBD2. V lost 4 bases to trimming and J lost 4 bases; unmatched junction nucleotides: 6. The CDR3 length is 15 residues. In germline, CDR1 is MDHEN, CDR2 SYDVKM. Filled out from reference TRBV28 and TRBJ2-5, the complete variable domain reads DVKVTQSSRYLVKRTGEKVFLECVQDMDHENMFWYRQDPGLGLRLIYFSYDVKMKEKGDIPEGYSVSREKKERFSLILESASTNQTSMYLCASSSSGGGPETQYFGPGTRLLVL.